The present entry profiles one T cell receptor (beta chain) with its context. TCRdb's copy holds only in-frame clones and misses some; the assay was immunoSEQ multiplex PCR. The profile shows more than 400,000 clones, about 90% of them singletons. This specimen belongs to a study of blood T cell repertoires in COVID-19. This CDR3 contains 14 residues. V gave up 6 bases and J gave up 7 bases, with 13 bases separating them. Germline CDR1 reads LNHDA; CDR2 reads SQIVND (reference sequence). Two negative PCRs, clearance, or symptom resolution were required of recovered Cohort 3 donors. The receptor comes from a man aged 18 to 35 who had recovered from COVID-19. The rearrangement uses TRBV19 and TRBJ1-6, with a possible D match to TRBD1 (5 bases). The specimen was PBMCs or T cells enriched from blood (not recorded which). CDR3 in amino acids: CASSLSWGNSPLHF. The CDR3 region has the DNA TGTGCCAGTAGCCTGTCGTGGGGCAATTCACCCCTCCACTTT.